A selection of T cell receptor beta chains follows, all from one sample in a study of blood T cell repertoires in COVID-19. TCRdb's copy holds only in-frame clones and misses some; the assay was immunoSEQ multiplex PCR. In the table there are 300,000 to 350,000 clones, 75% to 90% of which are singletons. What was sequenced was PBMCs or T cells enriched from blood (not recorded which). These TCRs come from a man aged 30 to 39 who had recovered from COVID-19. Both conserved end residues are part of each CDR3. The order of the fields is V gene, clone size, D gene, J gene, CDR3 protein, CDR3 DNA. The D gene is left open where the match is weak. Rows may omit the clone size; those that give it use once, few, many or a size class.

TRBV28	NA	NA	TRBJ1-5	CASSFGTLQPQHF	TGTGCCAGCAGTTTTGGGACTCTTCAGCCCCAGCATTTT
TRBV5-6	NA	NA	TRBJ2-2	CASSWDKTGELFF	TGTGCCAGCAGCTGGGACAAAACCGGGGAGCTGTTTTTT
TRBV6-5	NA	TRBD2	TRBJ2-7	CASSYGLAASYEQYF	TGTGCCAGCAGTTACGGACTAGCGGCCTCCTACGAGCAGTACTTC
TRBV5-5	NA	NA	TRBJ2-7	CASSFDSYEQYF	TGTGCCAGCAGCTTTGACAGCTACGAGCAGTACTTC
TRBV11-2	NA	TRBD2	TRBJ2-1	CASSLISGGVNNEQFF	TGTGCCAGCAGCTTGATAAGCGGGGGGGTTAACAATGAGCAGTTCTTC
TRBV6-1	NA	NA	TRBJ1-4	CASSETGIGEKLFF	TGTGCCAGCAGTGAAACAGGGATTGGTGAAAAACTGTTTTTT
TRBV4-2	once	TRBD2	TRBJ2-3	CASSQDRRAGGREGTQYF	TGTGCCAGCAGCCAAGATAGGCGAGCGGGGGGGCGAGAAGGTACGCAGTATTTT
TRBV7-9	few	TRBD1	TRBJ1-2	CASSLGQATVYGYTF	TGTGCCAGCAGCTTGGGACAGGCGACGGTCTATGGCTACACCTTC
TRBV6-5	once	TRBD1	TRBJ2-7	CASSTPGQAYEQYF	TGTGCCAGCAGTACCCCGGGACAGGCCTACGAGCAGTACTTC
TRBV11-2	NA	NA	TRBJ2-5	CASSAVQGPQETQYF	TGTGCCAGCAGCGCCGTACAGGGTCCTCAAGAGACCCAGTACTTC
TRBV28	NA	TRBD1	TRBJ2-7	CASSPLSNRGSYEQYF	TGTGCCAGCAGTCCCCTTTCGAACAGGGGATCCTACGAGCAGTACTTC
TRBV9	once	TRBD1	TRBJ1-1	CASSVGPDRVGEAFF	TGTGCCAGCAGCGTAGGCCCCGACAGGGTCGGTGAAGCTTTCTTT
TRBV2	NA	NA	TRBJ1-4	CASSRGGGKLFF	TGTGCCAGCAGTCGTGGGGGGGGAAAACTGTTTTTT
TRBV19	NA	TRBD1	TRBJ1-2	CASSPWTGAGWGYTF	TGTGCCAGTAGTCCCTGGACAGGGGCAGGCTGGGGCTACACCTTC
TRBV24-1	NA	TRBD1	TRBJ1-5	CATSETGGQPQHF	TGTGCCACCAGTGAAACAGGGGGTCAGCCCCAGCATTTT
TRBV4-1	NA	NA	TRBJ2-1	CASSPEMNRVNYNEQFF	TGCGCCAGCAGCCCCGAAATGAACAGAGTCAACTACAATGAGCAGTTCTTC
TRBV12-3/TRBV12-4	NA	NA	TRBJ1-5	CASSLPGGQPQHF	TGTGCCAGCAGTTTGCCCGGGGGTCAGCCCCAGCATTTT
TRBV2	NA	NA	TRBJ2-5	CASEKGAGETQYF	TGTGCCAGCGAAAAGGGGGCGGGGGAGACCCAGTACTTC
TRBV13	once	NA	TRBJ1-3	CASSLFGSGNTIYF	TGTGCCAGCAGCCTTTTCGGGTCTGGAAACACCATATATTTT
TRBV9	few	NA	TRBJ2-7	CASSVGGVTSYEQYF	TGTGCCAGCAGCGTAGGGGGGGTGACTTCCTACGAGCAGTACTTC
TRBV11-3	NA	NA	TRBJ2-7	CASSLKSSYEQYF	TGTGCCAGCAGCTTAAAGAGCTCCTACGAGCAGTACTTC
TRBV27	NA	NA	TRBJ1-5	CASSLRQASQPQHF	TGTGCCAGCAGTTTAAGGCAGGCTTCTCAGCCCCAGCATTTT
TRBV24-1	NA	NA	TRBJ2-4	CATSDLRRQILAKNIQYF	TGTGCCACCAGTGATTTGCGAAGACAGATACTAGCCAAAAACATTCAGTACTTC
TRBV28	NA	NA	TRBJ1-3	CASSFRVWSGNTIYF	TGTGCCAGCAGTTTCAGGGTTTGGTCTGGAAACACCATATATTTT
TRBV7-9	NA	NA	TRBJ2-1	CASSLARDSPGNTEQFF	TGTGCCAGCAGCTTAGCGAGGGACTCCCCGGGGAACACTGAGCAGTTCTTC
TRBV6-5	NA	TRBD1	TRBJ2-7	CASNLDRDTSYEQYF	TGTGCCAGCAACCTAGACAGGGACACCTCCTACGAGCAGTACTTC
TRBV3-1/TRBV3-2	NA	TRBD1	TRBJ1-3	CASRLGQGKNTIYF	TGTGCCAGCAGACTGGGACAGGGCAAAAACACCATATATTTT
TRBV15	NA	TRBD1	TRBJ2-3	CATSRGGTGPDTQYF	TGTGCCACCAGCAGAGGGGGGACAGGGCCAGATACGCAGTATTTT
TRBV5-1	NA	TRBD1	TRBJ2-1	CASSLGGQPAYNEQFF	TGCGCCAGCAGCTTGGGGGGACAGCCCGCCTACAATGAGCAGTTCTTC
TRBV5-1	NA	NA	TRBJ1-1	CASSPLTAWNTEAFF	TGCGCCAGCAGCCCTCTGACAGCATGGAACACTGAAGCTTTCTTT
TRBV2	NA	NA	TRBJ1-5	CASSERARGQPQHF	TGTGCCAGCAGTGAAAGGGCCAGGGGTCAGCCCCAGCATTTT
TRBV21-1	NA	NA	TRBJ1-1	CASTSIRGLTEAFF	TGTGCCAGCACCTCGATCAGGGGGCTCACTGAAGCTTTCTTT
TRBV6-5	NA	TRBD2	TRBJ2-7	CASISSGAFGEQYF	TGTGCCAGCATAAGTAGCGGGGCTTTCGGAGAGCAGTACTTC
TRBV24-1	NA	NA	TRBJ1-5	CATSDLQGSQPQHF	TGTGCCACCAGTGATTTACAGGGCAGTCAGCCCCAGCATTTT
TRBV10-1	NA	NA	TRBJ2-1	CASSGGRSYETYNEQFF	TGCGCCAGCAGTGGCGGGCGATCTTATGAAACCTACAATGAGCAGTTCTTC
TRBV10-1	NA	NA	TRBJ2-7	CASSKTGTYEQYF	TGCGCCAGCAGCAAAACAGGGACCTACGAGCAGTACTTC
TRBV28	NA	TRBD2	TRBJ2-5	CASSPIAGDQETQYF	TGTGCCAGCAGTCCGATAGCGGGGGACCAAGAGACCCAGTACTTC
TRBV2	NA	NA	TRBJ1-6	CASSEGGLKQSPLHF	TGTGCCAGCAGTGAGGGGGGGCTTAAACAATCACCCCTCCACTTT
TRBV5-1	NA	NA	TRBJ1-1	CASSLAAGREAEAFF	TGCGCCAGCAGCTTGGCCGCAGGCAGGGAGGCTGAAGCTTTCTTT
TRBV27	NA	NA	TRBJ2-1	CASSLQAGLEQFF	TGTGCCAGCAGTTTACAGGCAGGCCTTGAGCAGTTCTTC
TRBV7-2	NA	TRBD1	TRBJ2-7	CASSVTGGWEQYF	TGTGCCAGCAGCGTAACAGGGGGGTGGGAGCAGTACTTC
TRBV9	NA	TRBD2	TRBJ2-7	CASSVTSGAYEQYF	TGTGCCAGCAGCGTTACTAGCGGGGCTTACGAGCAGTACTTC
TRBV11-2	NA	TRBD2	TRBJ2-7	CASSSSGGGYEQYF	TGTGCCAGCAGCTCGAGCGGGGGGGGTTACGAGCAGTACTTC
TRBV5-1	NA	NA	TRBJ2-6	CASSSGSAVPGANVLTF	TGCGCCAGCAGCTCCGGTTCCGCGGTACCTGGGGCCAACGTCCTGACTTTC
TRBV7-8	NA	NA	TRBJ2-5	CASSLDYPRGVQETQYF	TGTGCCAGCAGCTTAGACTACCCCCGCGGGGTCCAAGAGACCCAGTACTTC
TRBV10-3	NA	TRBD1	TRBJ1-5	CAISAKGQSNQPQHF	TGTGCCATCAGTGCCAAGGGACAGAGCAATCAGCCCCAGCATTTT
TRBV11-3	NA	NA	TRBJ1-2	CASSLVRENYGYTF	TGTGCCAGCAGCTTAGTCCGGGAAAACTATGGCTACACCTTC
TRBV2	NA	NA	TRBJ2-1	CASSEGPLSVVQFF	TGTGCCAGCAGTGAAGGGCCCCTCTCTGTTGTGCAGTTCTTC
TRBV4-2	NA	TRBD1	TRBJ2-1	CASSPGQGAFDEQFF	TGTGCCAGCAGCCCAGGTCAGGGGGCCTTCGATGAGCAGTTCTTC
TRBV10-3	NA	TRBD1	TRBJ1-1	CAISDDRGFFRAFF	TGTGCCATCAGTGATGACAGGGGATTTTTCCGAGCTTTCTTT
TRBV19	once	TRBD2	TRBJ2-7	CASSIGGTSFTEQYF	TGTGCCAGTAGTATTGGCGGGACTAGCTTTACCGAGCAGTACTTC
TRBV18	NA	NA	TRBJ1-2	CASSPRTGPDYGYTF	TGTGCCAGCTCACCACGAACAGGGCCAGACTATGGCTACACCTTC
TRBV5-6	NA	TRBD2	TRBJ2-5	CASSGAGGPGTQYF	TGTGCCAGCAGCGGAGCGGGGGGGCCTGGGACCCAGTACTTC
TRBV28	NA	TRBD1	TRBJ2-1	CASSTRQGGRGLVGLREQFF	TGTGCCAGCAGTACCCGACAGGGCGGACGAGGCTTAGTTGGTTTGCGTGAGCAGTTCTTC
TRBV20-1	NA	NA	TRBJ1-2	CSAEQGVGYTF	TGCAGTGCTGAACAGGGAGTTGGCTACACCTTC